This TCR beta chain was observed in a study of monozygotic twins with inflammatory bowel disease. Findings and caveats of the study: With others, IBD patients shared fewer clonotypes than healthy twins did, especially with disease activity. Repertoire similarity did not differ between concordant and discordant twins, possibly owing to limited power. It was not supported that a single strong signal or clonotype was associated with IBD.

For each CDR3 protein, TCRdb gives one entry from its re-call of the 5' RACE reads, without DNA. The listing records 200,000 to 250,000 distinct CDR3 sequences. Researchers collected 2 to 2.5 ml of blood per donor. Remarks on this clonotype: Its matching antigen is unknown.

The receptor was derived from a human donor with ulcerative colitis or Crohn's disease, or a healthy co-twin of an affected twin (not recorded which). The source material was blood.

Here the CDR3 reads CASSHNRVPQHF. V is TRBV19 and J is TRBJ1-5; absent DNA, TCRdb's TRBD1 call cannot be checked. CDR1 and CDR2 (germline): LNHDA, SQIVND (reference sequence). The CDR3 length is 12 residues.